The sequence of this T cell receptor beta chain was determined in a study of blood T cell repertoires in COVID-19. As processed by the authors: Reference gene primers were amplified, and this amplification served to estimate nucleated cell counts. Sequencing used immunoSEQ multiplex PCR; TCRdb keeps in-frame clones, though not all of them. V and J calls and clone size are given by that table; D and trimming were obtained from the DNA. The sample carries approximately 240,000 clones, roughly four fifths recorded once. CDR1 MDHEN and CDR2 SYDVKM come from the germline V gene. V shed 5 bases and J 6 bases; nucleotides not matched to a gene: 3. The CDR3 sequence is 14 residues long.

The sequenced material came from peripheral blood. The clonotype was recovered from a woman in her 30s who had recovered from COVID-19. The V call is TRBV28, the J call TRBJ2-2; the match to TRBD1 covers 10 bases. This CDR3 reads CASSMGQGSGELFF. As DNA, the CDR3 is TGTGCCAGCAGTATGGGACAGGGGTCCGGGGAGCTGTTTTTT.